This T cell receptor beta chain is from a study of shared clonotypes between healthy human individuals. General study points: The diversity represented, both genetic and in exposure history, was limited by few donors.

As for this clone: Its antigen is undetermined.

This table comes from immunoSEQ multiplex PCR, and its TCRdb copy is limited to in-frame clones, with some not included. The data contain fewer than 650,000 clones, around 80% of them singletons. The CDR3 sequence is 13 residues long. Trimming took 2 bases from V and 7 from J, leaving 9 bases between them. CDR1 is LGHNT, CDR2 FRNRAP, per germline. The sample was PBMCs. The genes are TRBV12-5 and TRBJ1-5; D is unresolved. The clonotype comes from a middle-aged woman in good health. Some clones in this sample may be carry-over from other donors' samples. CDR3 residues: CASGLIQKQPQHF. CDR3 DNA: TGTGCTAGTGGTTTGATACAGAAACAGCCCCAGCATTTT. Full variable domain (outside the CDR3, taken from reference TRBV12-5 and TRBJ1-5): DARVTQTPRHKVTEMGQEVTMRCQPILGHNTVFWYRQTMMQGLELLAYFRNRAPLDDSGMPKDRFSAEMPDATLATLKIQPSEPRDSAVYFCASGLIQKQPQHFGDGTRLSIL.